This T cell receptor (beta chain) is from a study of T-cell reconstitution after alpha-beta-depleted transplantation in children. The CDR3 is 13 residues long. Trimming removed 3 bases from V and 5 bases from J, with 10 bases in between. Unique molecular identifiers were built into the TCRbeta library. A single record per CDR3 protein comes from TCRdb applying MiXCR to the PCR reads. The sample comprises 600,000 to 700,000 distinct CDR3 sequences, about an eighth of which are singletons, and about 0.79% rests with the top ten. The sample holds many counts of this clonotype. Antigen specificity is unknown. Study conclusions and caveats: T-cell counts and diversity were attributed mostly to newly produced T cells one year after transplant. About two months after transplant, alpha-beta T cells reportedly came from several hundred expanded graft clones.

The chain has TRBV12-3 or TRBV12-4 and TRBJ2-5; possibly TRBD1 for D (5 bases). The receptor was isolated from a girl aged 2-10 years with congenital amegakaryocytic thrombocytopenia, due to receive a stem cell transplant. The sample was PBMCs, taken before TCRalphabeta/CD19-depleted stem cell transplant. For the CDR3, the DNA is TGTGCCAGCAGTTTCTATGGGGCCGAGACCCAGTACTTC. Translation gives CASSFYGAETQYF.